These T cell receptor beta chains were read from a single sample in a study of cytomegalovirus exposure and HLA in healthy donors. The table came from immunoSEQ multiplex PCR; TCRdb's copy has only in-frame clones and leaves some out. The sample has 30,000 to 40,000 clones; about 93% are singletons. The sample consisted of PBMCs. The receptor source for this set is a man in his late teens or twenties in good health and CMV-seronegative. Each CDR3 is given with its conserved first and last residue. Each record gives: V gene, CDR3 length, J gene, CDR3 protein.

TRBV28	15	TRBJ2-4	CASTSGSFSKNIQYF
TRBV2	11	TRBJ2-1	CASGPDNEQFF
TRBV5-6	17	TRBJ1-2	CASSGFPDRGGNYGYTF
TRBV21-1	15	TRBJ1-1	CASTPMGGTLTEAFF
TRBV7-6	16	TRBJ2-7	CASSSAAGQGSGEQYF
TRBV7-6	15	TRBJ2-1	CASSPTSGRDNEQFF
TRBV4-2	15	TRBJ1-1	CASSPDRQGRTEAFF
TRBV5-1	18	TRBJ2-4	CASSLNAGGELAKNIQYF
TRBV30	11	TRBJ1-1	CAWTATARAFF
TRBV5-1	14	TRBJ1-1	CASSKAGTETEAFF
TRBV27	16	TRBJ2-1	CASSLSAASGTNEQFF
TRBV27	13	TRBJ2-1	CASSFTGGSEQFF
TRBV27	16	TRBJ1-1	CASTSLRSGRATEAFF
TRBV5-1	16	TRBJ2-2	CASSLATSGTTGELFF
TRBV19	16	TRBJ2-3	CASSLRQGAVADTQYF
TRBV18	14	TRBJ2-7	CASSPLVESYEQYF
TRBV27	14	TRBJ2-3	CASSFSLSTDTQYF
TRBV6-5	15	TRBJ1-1	CASSSPGQPNTEAFF
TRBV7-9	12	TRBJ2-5	CASSPEAETQYF
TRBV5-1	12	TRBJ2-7	CASSLSEYEQYF
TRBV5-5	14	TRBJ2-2	CASSLQQLTGELFF
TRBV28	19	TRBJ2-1	CASIPNGAPLGTGNNEQFF
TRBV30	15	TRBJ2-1	CAWSGQGPSYNEQFF
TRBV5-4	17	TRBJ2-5	CASSLAAPARWEETQYF
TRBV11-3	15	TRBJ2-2	CASSASGSNTGELFF
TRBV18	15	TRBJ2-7	CASSPRIESSYEQYF
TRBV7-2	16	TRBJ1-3	CASSRYGRGSGNTIYF
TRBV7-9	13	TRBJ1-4	CASSSPVNEKLFF
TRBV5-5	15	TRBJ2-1	CASSFEPVAYNEQFF
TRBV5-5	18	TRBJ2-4	CASSLFNGGPLAKNIQYF
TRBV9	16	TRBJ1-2	CASSVGGQGDDYGYTF
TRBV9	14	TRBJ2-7	CASGTGRGSYEQYF
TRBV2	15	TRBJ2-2	CASSEMTGEGGELFF
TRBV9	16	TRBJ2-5	CASSLSEAGSQETQYF
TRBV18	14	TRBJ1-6	CASSLRDRDSPLHF
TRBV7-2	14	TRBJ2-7	CASSSRLEGYEQYF
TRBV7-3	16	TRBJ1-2	CASTKNPPGVGEGYTF
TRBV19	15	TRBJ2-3	CASLSGSKGTDTQYF
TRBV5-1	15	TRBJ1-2	CASSRLEPTGNGYTF
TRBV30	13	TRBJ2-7	CAWRGLPPYEQYF
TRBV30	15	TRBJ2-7	CAWSVPTSGRNEQYF
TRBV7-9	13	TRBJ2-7	CASSLGGRGEQYF
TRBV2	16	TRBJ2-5	CASSARQGPYQETQYF
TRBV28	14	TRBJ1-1	CASRGTGTEAEAFF
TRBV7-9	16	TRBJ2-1	CASSLVRQGVDNEQFF
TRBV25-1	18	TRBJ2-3	CASSEQAGVGLARDTQYF
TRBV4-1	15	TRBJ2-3	CASSQPSGRTDTQYF
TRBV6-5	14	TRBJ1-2	CASSLQGLPYGYTF
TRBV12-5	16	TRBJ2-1	CASGSAGRNPHNEQFF